This entry concerns a single T cell receptor (beta chain). Antigen specificity is unknown. A single record per CDR3 protein comes from TCRdb applying MiXCR to the reads. The sample records some 440,000 distinct CDR3 sequences, roughly 31% being singletons. These data originate in a study of T cell repertoires in cytomegalovirus infection. Points from the study as a whole: Based on cumulative public TCR beta family frequency, carriers of CMV plus the relevant HLA were identified. In two of eight donors, the top clonotype was HLA-C-restricted CMV-specific.

V shed 6 bases, J shed 5 bases, and the junction held 7 bases outside the gene matches. The CDR3 covers 14 residues. The germline V gene has CDR1 LNHDA and CDR2 SQIVND (reference sequence). The TCR was taken from a human donor in good health (CMV status not recorded). Some clones in this sample may be carry-over from other donors' samples. The chain couples TRBV19 to TRBJ2-7; 10 bases fit TRBD1. Sequences were obtained from PBMCs. The CDR3 DNA follows: TGTGCCAGTAGCTTCCGGGACAGGGGCGACGAGCAGTACTTC. This gives the protein CASSFRDRGDEQYF.